The clone carrying this T cell receptor (beta chain) was counted ten times or more. This entry belongs to a study of response to subunit inactivated influenza vaccine. CDR3 size: 14 residues. Per the germline V gene, CDR1 is SGHTA and CDR2 is FQGNSA. With V trimmed by 2 bases and J by 5 bases, 2 bases remained unmatched. TCRdb called the RT-PCR reads again in MiXCR, with one record for every CDR3 protein. In the table there are about 540,000 distinct CDR3 sequences, under 25% of which are singletons. These data also formed part of another study, on T cells expressing NK-cell markers. That study reports: A 5'RACE template switching approach incorporating UMIs was used to make TCR beta cDNA. NKG2C+ dominant clonotype frequencies in six or seven donors were about 1.0-8% of CD8+ T cells. One observes that, in several donors, these clonotypes were also the leading ones within the CD3+CD56-NKG2C+ fraction.

The starting material was CD4+ T cells sorted from PBMCs, obtained approximately 12 days after vaccination. This chain connects TRBV7-2 to TRBJ2-2, with 7 bases aligning to TRBD2. This TCR was recovered from a man over 45 who received an inactivated influenza vaccine. The CDR3 loop reads CASSLWGGTGELFF. The DNA for the CDR3 is TGTGCCAGCAGCTTATGGGGGGGTACCGGGGAGCTGTTTTTT.